The 10 T cell receptor beta chains presented below share a single source sample, sequenced in a study of T cells in Graves' hyperthyroidism and ophthalmopathy (dated by TCRdb to about 2019). Receptor libraries were prepared by multiplex PCR. This sample was sequenced with an Illumina HiSeq 2000. The TCR beta CDR3 regions were amplified from the RNA transcripts. The first round of RT-PCR for the TCR CDR3 was performed with the HTBI primer set and the Qiagen OneStep RT-PCR kit. In TCRdb, the public reads were trimmed at Q25 with fastp and aligned with MiXCR, with productive beta chains retained. Rows are combined by CDR3 protein, so each entry shows the most common genes and DNA. This sample has 200,000 to 250,000 distinct CDR3 sequences in its table, and about 18% of those were observed once. Clones ranked in the top ten supply about two fifths of the sample. Sequenced input: blood. The receptors here all came from a man in his forties with Graves' hyperthyroidism.

There are many counts of this clonotype. This chain joins TRBV5-1 and TRBJ2-5; 8 positions match TRBD1. Germline V gene sequence: CDR1 SGHRS, CDR2 YFSETQ. V trimming: 4 bases; J trimming: 2 bases; junction bases outside the gene matches: 4. The CDR3 is 14 amino acids. CDR3 amino acids: CASSPRTGQETQYF. The CDR3 coding sequence is TGCGCCAGCAGCCCAAGGACAGGGCAAGAGACCCAGTACTTC.

This clonotype was seen more than once but under ten times. This chain uses TRBV19 with TRBJ2-2; D gene uncertain. With 5 bases removed from V and 0 bases from J, the gap between germline ends came to 7 bases. The CDR3 runs to 14 residues. The germline V gene encodes CDR1 LNHDA and CDR2 SQIVND (reference sequence). The CDR3 DNA reads as TGTGCCAGTAGTCCCAGTCCGAACACCGGGGAGCTGTTTTTT. Its translation is CASSPSPNTGELFF.

The sample holds many counts of this clonotype. This CDR3 is CSVRLSTDTQYF. Written as DNA, the CDR3 is TGCAGCGTTCGGCTGAGCACAGATACGCAGTATTTT. The rearrangement uses TRBV29-1 and TRBJ2-3, with unresolved D. V lost 5 bases to trimming and J lost 0 bases, with 6 bases between them. Looked up from germline, CDR1 is SQVTM and CDR2 is ANQGSEA. The CDR3 loop spans 12 amino acids.

V and J are TRBV6-2 or TRBV6-3 and TRBJ2-2; D not resolved. CDR1 and CDR2 (germline): MNHEY, SVGEGT. This CDR3 region has 13 residues. Trimming stripped 10 bases from V and 5 bases from J, with 14 bases between. CDR3 region: CATRPEITGELFF. The CDR3 coding sequence is TGTGCCACCCGGCCGGAGATTACCGGGGAGCTGTTTTTT.

This clonotype has at least ten counts. This rearrangement joins TRBV28 to TRBJ2-1; maybe TRBD2 (7 bases). Between the trimmed V and J ends, which lost 1 base and 7 bases, there was a span of 14 bases. The CDR3 is 15 residues long. The V gene's germline CDR1 is MDHEN and CDR2 SYDVKM. The CDR3 reads CASSLSGGTSNEQFF. As DNA, the CDR3 is TGTGCCAGCAGTTTATCGGGGGGCACGTCGAATGAGCAGTTCTTC.

The rearrangement uses TRBV12-5 and TRBJ2-5; perhaps D is TRBD1 or TRBD2 (5 bases each). From germline, CDR1 is LGHNT and CDR2 FRNRAP. The CDR3 consists of 13 residues. V lost 6 bases to trimming and J lost 2 bases, with 10 bases between them. CDR3 DNA: TGTGCTAGTGGCTCCGGGACGCAAGAGACCCAGTACTTC. Its translation: CASGSGTQETQYF.

This clonotype showed up many times. V gene TRBV19 combines with J gene TRBJ2-3; the match to TRBD1 covers 12 bases. The CDR3 has 18 amino acids. J was trimmed by 6 bases and V by 3 bases; bases with no gene match: 13. Per the germline V gene, CDR1 is LNHDA and CDR2 is SQIVND (reference sequence). Written as DNA, the CDR3 is TGTGCCAGTAGTATTTTGCCGGGGACAGGGGGCTTGATGGATACGCAGTATTTT. The encoded protein is CASSILPGTGGLMDTQYF.

This clonotype has a handful of counts. The chain employs TRBV6-1 and TRBJ1-6, with a possible D match to TRBD1 (5 bases). V gave up 4 bases and J gave up 11 bases, with 9 bases separating them. This CDR3 has 12 residues. Germline V gene lookup returns CDR1 MNHNS and CDR2 SASEGT. CDR3 DNA: TGTGCCAGCAGTGGGGACTTTACACCCCTCCACTTT. It specifies CASSGDFTPLHF.

There are many counts of this clonotype. The chain couples TRBV6-5 to TRBJ1-1; TRBD1 is a possible D gene (5 bases). This CDR3 region has 13 residues. The V gene's germline CDR1 is MNHEY and CDR2 SVGAGI. V lost 6 bases and J 4 bases, leaving 12 bases between the germline ends. CDR3 loop: CASRTPGGTEAFF. CDR3 DNA sequence: TGTGCCAGCAGAACTCCGGGGGGCACTGAAGCTTTCTTT.

In its sample, this clonotype was seen many times. The gene calls are TRBV5-5 and TRBJ1-2, with D perhaps matching TRBD1 (5 bases). V was clipped by 3 bases and J by 3 bases, with 9 bases between them. CDR3 length equals 13 residues. Germline CDR1 reads SGHKS; CDR2 reads YYEKEE (reference sequence). DNA for the CDR3: TGTGCCAGCAGCTCCCAGGGTCACTATGGCTACACCTTC. Encoded protein: CASSSQGHYGYTF. The full variable domain, rest sourced from reference TRBV5-5 and TRBJ1-2, is DAGVTQSPTHLIKTRGQQVTLRCSPISGHKSVSWYQQVLGQGPQFIFQYYEKEERGRGNFPDRFSARQFPNYSSELNVNALLLGDSALYLCASSSQGHYGYTFGSGTRLTVV.